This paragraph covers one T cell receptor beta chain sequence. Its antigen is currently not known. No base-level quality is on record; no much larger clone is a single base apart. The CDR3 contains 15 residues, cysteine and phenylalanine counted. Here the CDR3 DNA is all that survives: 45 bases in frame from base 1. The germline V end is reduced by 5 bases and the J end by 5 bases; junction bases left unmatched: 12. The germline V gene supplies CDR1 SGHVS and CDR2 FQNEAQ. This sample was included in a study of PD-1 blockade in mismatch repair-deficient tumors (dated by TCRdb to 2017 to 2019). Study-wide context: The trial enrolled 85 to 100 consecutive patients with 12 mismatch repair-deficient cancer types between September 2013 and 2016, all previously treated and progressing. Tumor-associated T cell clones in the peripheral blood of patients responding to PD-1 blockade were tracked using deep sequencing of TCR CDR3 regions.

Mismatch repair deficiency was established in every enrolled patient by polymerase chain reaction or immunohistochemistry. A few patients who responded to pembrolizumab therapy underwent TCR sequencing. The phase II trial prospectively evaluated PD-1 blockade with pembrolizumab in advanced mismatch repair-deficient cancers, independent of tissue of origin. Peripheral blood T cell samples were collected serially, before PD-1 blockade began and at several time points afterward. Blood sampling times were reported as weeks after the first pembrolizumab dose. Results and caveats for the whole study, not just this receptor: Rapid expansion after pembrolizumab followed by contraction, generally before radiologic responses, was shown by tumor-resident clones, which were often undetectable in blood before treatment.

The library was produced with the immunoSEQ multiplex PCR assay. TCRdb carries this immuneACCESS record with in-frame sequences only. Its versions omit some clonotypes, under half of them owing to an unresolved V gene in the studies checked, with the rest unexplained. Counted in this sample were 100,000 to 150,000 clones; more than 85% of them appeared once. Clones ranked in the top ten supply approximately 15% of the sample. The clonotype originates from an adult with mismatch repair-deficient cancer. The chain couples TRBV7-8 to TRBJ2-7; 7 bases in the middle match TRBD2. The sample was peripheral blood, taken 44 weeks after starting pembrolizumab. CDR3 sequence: CASSLRRVGGNEQYF. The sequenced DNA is TGTGCCAGCAGCCTCCGTCGGGTGGGAGGGAACGAGCAGTACTTC.